This TCR beta chain was sequenced during a study of vaccination effects on CD4 cells after COVID-19. Points from the study as a whole: Both infection-induced and vaccine-induced clones contracted markedly at late post-vaccination timepoints. Convalescent patients in the study were few, and early post-infection timepoints were absent.

Having been cultured for about 10 days, the cells underwent CD4+ T cell isolation. Vaccinated recipients, who were negative for nucleocapsid antibodies, had no history of SARS-CoV-2 infection. Half the medium was replaced with IL-2 medium on days 3 and 7. The repertoire was sequenced with immunoSEQ multiplex PCR; TCRdb's copy has only in-frame clones and lacks some. The top ten hold roughly 5.5% of the sample, which has tens of thousands of clones, 50% to 80% seen once. This CDR3 is 14 amino acids long. Per germline, CDR1 MDHEN and CDR2 SYDVKM. With V trimmed by 8 bases and J by 3 bases, 3 bases remained unmatched. As for this clone: What it binds is not known.

The clonotype comes from a human donor who received a COVID-19 vaccine. The sample in question was CD4+ T cells from PBMCs cultured without peptide, obtained before COVID-19 vaccination. The genes are TRBV28 and TRBJ2-6, with TRBD1 matching over 8 bases. The CDR3 here is CASETGVGANVLTF. In DNA, the CDR3 is TGTGCCAGCGAGACAGGGGTTGGGGCCAACGTCCTGACTTTC.